This T cell receptor (beta chain) comes out of a study of response to subunit inactivated influenza vaccine. Study-level results: T cells newly recruited by each seasonal influenza vaccination are few, the authors suggested.

Germline values: CDR1 LNHNV, CDR2 YYDKDF (reference sequence). After removal of 1 base from V and 5 bases from J, the junction contained 12 bases not matched to a gene. The CDR3 sequence is 17 residues long. TCRdb re-derived calls from the RT-PCR reads in MiXCR, one entry per CDR3 protein. Of about 520,000 distinct CDR3 sequences in the sample, 11% were seen once. As concerns this clonotype: Its target is not known.

The sample consisted of PBMCs from blood, taken roughly 45 days after vaccination. This clonotype was sampled from a man aged 50 to 60 who received an inactivated influenza vaccine. The chain carries TRBV15 and TRBJ2-5; the match to TRBD2 covers 8 bases. The CDR3 protein is CATSRGAAGDPRETQYF. The CDR3 DNA reads as TGTGCCACCAGCAGAGGGGCAGCGGGGGACCCCCGGGAGACCCAGTACTTC.